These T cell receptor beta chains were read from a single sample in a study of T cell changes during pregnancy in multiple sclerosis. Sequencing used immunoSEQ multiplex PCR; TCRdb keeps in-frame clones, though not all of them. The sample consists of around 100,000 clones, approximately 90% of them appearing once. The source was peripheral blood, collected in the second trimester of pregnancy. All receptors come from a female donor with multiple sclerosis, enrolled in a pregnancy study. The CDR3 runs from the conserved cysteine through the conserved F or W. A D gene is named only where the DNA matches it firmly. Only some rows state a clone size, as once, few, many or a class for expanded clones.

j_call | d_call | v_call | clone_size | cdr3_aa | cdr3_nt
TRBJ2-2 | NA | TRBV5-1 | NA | CASGGQGIINTGELFF | TGCGCCAGCGGAGGGCAAGGGATAATTAACACCGGGGAGCTGTTTTTT
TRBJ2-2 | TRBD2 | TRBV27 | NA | CASSPGTSGRTNLNTGELFF | TGTGCCAGCAGTCCCGGGACTAGCGGGAGGACCAACTTGAACACCGGGGAGCTGTTTTTT
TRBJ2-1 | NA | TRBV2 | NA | CASRADYNEQFF | TGTGCCAGCAGGGCTGACTACAATGAGCAGTTCTTC
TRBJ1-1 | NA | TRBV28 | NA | CASSPGQIEAFF | TGTGCCAGCAGTCCCGGACAAATTGAAGCTTTCTTT
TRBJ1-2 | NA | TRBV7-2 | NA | CASSLRRESGYTF | TGTGCCAGCAGCTTAAGAAGGGAGAGTGGCTACACCTTC
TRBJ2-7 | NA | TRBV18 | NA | CASSPRAGDGEQYF | TGTGCCAGCTCACCACGGGCCGGGGATGGCGAGCAGTACTTC
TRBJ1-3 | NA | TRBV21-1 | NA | CASSSPGHRSGNTIYF | TGTGCCAGCAGCTCCCCGGGACACCGCTCTGGAAACACCATATATTTT
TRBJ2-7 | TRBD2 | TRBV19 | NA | CASSLGLAFYEQYF | TGTGCCAGTAGTTTGGGACTAGCGTTCTACGAGCAGTACTTC
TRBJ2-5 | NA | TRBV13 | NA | CASSLDLEARETQYF | TGTGCCAGCAGCTTAGACCTAGAAGCTAGAGAGACCCAGTACTTC
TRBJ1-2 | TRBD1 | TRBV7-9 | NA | CASSFPGQGEYGYTF | TGTGCCAGCAGCTTCCCGGGACAGGGGGAGTATGGCTACACCTTC
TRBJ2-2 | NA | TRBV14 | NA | CASSQLPLATPNTGELFF | TGTGCCAGCAGCCAACTCCCCTTAGCGACTCCGAACACCGGGGAGCTGTTTTTT
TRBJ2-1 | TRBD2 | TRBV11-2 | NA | CASRSTSGKQFF | TGTGCCAGCAGAAGCACTAGCGGGAAACAGTTCTTC
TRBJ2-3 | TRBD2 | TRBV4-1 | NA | CASSQPAGGTTDTQYF | TGCGCCAGCAGCCAACCAGCGGGAGGGACTACAGATACGCAGTATTTT
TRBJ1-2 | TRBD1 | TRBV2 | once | CASSAKRGQVYGYTF | TGTGCCAGCAGTGCCAAAAGGGGGCAGGTCTATGGCTACACCTTC
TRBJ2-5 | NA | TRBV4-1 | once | CASSQVGPVGGETQYF | TGCGCCAGCAGCCAAGTCGGGCCAGTGGGAGGAGAGACCCAGTACTTC
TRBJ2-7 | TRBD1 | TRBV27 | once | CASSLRTGAYEQYF | TGTGCCAGCAGTTTACGGACAGGGGCCTACGAGCAGTACTTC
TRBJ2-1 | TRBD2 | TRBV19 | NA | CASSIRASGSYEQFF | TGTGCCAGTAGTATTAGGGCTAGCGGGAGCTATGAGCAGTTCTTC
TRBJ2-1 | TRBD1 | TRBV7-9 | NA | CASSLGDRVHNEQFF | TGTGCCAGCAGCTTGGGGGACAGGGTACACAATGAGCAGTTCTTC
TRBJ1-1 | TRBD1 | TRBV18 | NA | CASSRDRVDGTEAFF | TGTGCCAGCTCACGGGACAGGGTGGACGGCACTGAAGCTTTCTTT
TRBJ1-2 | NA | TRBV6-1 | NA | CASSERAGGNYGYTF | TGTGCCAGCAGTGAACGGGCGGGGGGGAACTATGGCTACACCTTC
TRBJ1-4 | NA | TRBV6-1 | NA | CASSEIRRRGSEKLFF | TGTGCCAGCAGTGAAATTCGGAGGAGAGGGAGTGAAAAACTGTTTTTT
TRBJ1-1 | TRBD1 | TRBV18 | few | CASSPPPPGGTEAFF | TGTGCCAGCTCACCACCGCCGCCAGGGGGCACTGAAGCTTTCTTT
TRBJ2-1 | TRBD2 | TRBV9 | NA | CASSAEGLTSVSSYNEQFF | TGTGCCAGCAGCGCCGAGGGCTTGACTAGCGTGAGCTCCTACAATGAGCAGTTCTTC
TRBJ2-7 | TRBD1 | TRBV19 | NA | CASSAGQGRYEQYF | TGTGCCAGTAGTGCCGGACAGGGCCGCTACGAGCAGTACTTC
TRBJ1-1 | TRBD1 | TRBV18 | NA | CASSPARGTGTEAFF | TGTGCCAGCTCACCGGCGCGCGGGACAGGCACTGAAGCTTTCTTT
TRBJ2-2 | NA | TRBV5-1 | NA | CASSLDGSTNTGELFF | TGCGCCAGCAGCTTGGACGGGAGTACGAACACCGGGGAGCTGTTTTTT